A selection of T cell receptor beta chains follows, all from one sample in a study of T-cell reconstitution after alpha-beta-depleted transplantation in children. TCRdb recomputed calls from the PCR reads with MiXCR, one row per CDR3 protein. The repertoire has over 100,000 distinct CDR3 sequences, 4.5% to 7.5% of them found once; the top ten carry around 5.6%. The sample consisted of PBMCs, mostly from graft donor cells, taken 60 days after TCRalphabeta/CD19-depleted stem cell transplant. The receptor set was obtained from a female patient aged 2-9 years who had a stem cell transplant for Fanconi anemia, so the T cells may come from the graft donor. Both conserved end residues are part of each CDR3. A D gene is named only where the DNA matches it firmly. For some rows the clone size is stated as once, few or many, or as a class when expanded; others skip it.

many,TRBD2,TRBV7-2,TRBJ2-1,TGTGCCAGCAGCCGACTAGCGTCTAGCTCCTACAATGAGCAGTTCTTC,CASSRLASSSYNEQFF
many,NA,TRBV28,TRBJ2-7,TGTGCCAGCAGTTTTTTTTCCTATTCAATGGCAATCCCAGAATACCCCCTCTACGAGCAGTACTTC,CASSFFSYSMAIPEYPLYEQYF
many,TRBD1,TRBV7-9,TRBJ2-7,TGTGCCAGCAGCTTCACAGGACAGGAATTGTGGCAGTACTTC,CASSFTGQELWQYF
NA,NA,TRBV3-1,TRBJ2-3,TGTGCCAGCAGCGGACAGAGAACGTTCGCCACTGATACGCAGTATTTT,CASSGQRTFATDTQYF
NA,TRBD2,TRBV5-1,TRBJ2-6,TGCGCCAGCAGCTCCCTTAGCGGGAGCTCTGGGGCCAACGTCCTGACTTTC,CASSSLSGSSGANVLTF
many,NA,TRBV28,TRBJ2-5,TGTGCCAGCAGTTTGAACTCAATACAAGAGACCCAGTACTTC,CASSLNSIQETQYF
many,NA,TRBV29-1,TRBJ2-5,TGCAGCGTTCCGGGGGGCAGGTTTCAAGAGACCCAGTACTTC,CSVPGGRFQETQYF
many,NA,TRBV5-1,TRBJ2-4,TGCGCCAGCAGCTTGGGGGGGACGGATCTAGCCAAAAACATTCAGTACTTC,CASSLGGTDLAKNIQYF
many,NA,TRBV5-1,TRBJ2-2,TGCGCCAGCAGCTTACGTAGTGGGCTAGCACAGTGGACCGGGGAGCTGTTTTTT,CASSLRSGLAQWTGELFF
many,NA,TRBV5-1,TRBJ1-1,TGCGCCAGCAGCTTGGTAGAGGGAATGAACACTGAAGCTTTCTTT,CASSLVEGMNTEAFF
many,NA,TRBV12-3/TRBV12-4,TRBJ2-2,TGTGCCAGCAGTCGTCACGGTATGAACACCGGGGAGCTGTTTTTT,CASSRHGMNTGELFF
many,TRBD1,TRBV6-4,TRBJ2-2,TGTGCCAGCAGTGACTCGGCAGGGGGCACCGGGGAGCTGTTTTTT,CASSDSAGGTGELFF
many,NA,TRBV7-2,TRBJ2-2,TGTGCCAGCAGCTTAGTTCGGGGGTACACCGGGGAGCTGTTTTTT,CASSLVRGYTGELFF
many,NA,TRBV12-3/TRBV12-4,TRBJ2-2,TGTGCCAGCAGTTTGACAGCGAACACCGGGGAGCTGTTTTTT,CASSLTANTGELFF
many,NA,TRBV28,TRBJ2-2,TGTGCCAGCAGTGATATTGGACTGCTCACCGGGGAGCTGTTTTTT,CASSDIGLLTGELFF
many,NA,TRBV7-3,TRBJ2-1,TGTGCCAGCAGCTTAACTACTGTTAGTGAGCAGTTCTTC,CASSLTTVSEQFF
few,NA,TRBV20-1,TRBJ1-1,TGCAGTGCTAGTAGAAGGCCGGGGTCAGTTTCTGAAGCTTTCTTT,CSASRRPGSVSEAFF
many,TRBD1,TRBV20-1,TRBJ1-1,TGCAGTGCTAGAGGGACCCCCAGGGGGACTGAAGCTTTCTTT,CSARGTPRGTEAFF
many,NA,TRBV4-1,TRBJ2-2,TGCGCCAGCAGCCCCCCCTCCTGGGAGCTGTTTTTT,CASSPPSWELFF
many,TRBD2,TRBV24-1,TRBJ2-1,TGTGCCACCAGTGATACGACTAGCGGCCCATACAATGAGCAGTTCTTC,CATSDTTSGPYNEQFF
NA,NA,TRBV20-1,TRBJ1-2,TGCAGTGCTAGCCGAGGAAAGTATGGCTACACCTTC,CSASRGKYGYTF
many,NA,TRBV5-5,TRBJ1-1,TGTGCCAGCAGCTTTCGCAAGGGGTGGAACACTGAAGCTTTCTTT,CASSFRKGWNTEAFF
many,NA,TRBV5-1,TRBJ2-1,TGCGCCAGCAGCTTGGGGCAGGGGAGAGTCTATGAGCAGTTCTTC,CASSLGQGRVYEQFF
NA,TRBD1,TRBV12-3/TRBV12-4,TRBJ1-5,TGTGCCAGCAGTTGGCAGGGGGACAATCAGCCCCAGCATTTT,CASSWQGDNQPQHF
many,TRBD2,TRBV7-2,TRBJ2-3,TGTGCCAGCAGCTTAGCCTCCGGGACTAGCGGCACAGATACGCAGTATTTT,CASSLASGTSGTDTQYF
many,NA,TRBV12-3/TRBV12-4,TRBJ2-2,TGTGCCAGCAGTCGATTCCTAGGGGGGACCGGGGAGCTGTTTTTT,CASSRFLGGTGELFF
few,NA,TRBV18,TRBJ2-7,TGTGCCAGCTCAGGCCTTTCACAGGGCTACGAGCAGTACTTC,CASSGLSQGYEQYF
few,NA,TRBV28,TRBJ2-3,TGTGCCAGCAGTTTAATCGCGGGACCCGGAGATACGCAGTATTTT,CASSLIAGPGDTQYF
NA,TRBD1,TRBV15,TRBJ2-3,TGTGCCACCAGCAGATGGGGACAGGGCGCAGATACGCAGTATTTT,CATSRWGQGADTQYF
many,TRBD1,TRBV2,TRBJ1-2,TGTGCCAGCACCCGAATCAGGGGGGTCCTCTATGGCTACACCTTC,CASTRIRGVLYGYTF
many,NA,TRBV5-1,TRBJ1-1,TGCGCCAGCAGTAATAGGGGGAACACTGAAGCTTTCTTT,CASSNRGNTEAFF
many,TRBD2,TRBV27,TRBJ2-2,TGTGCCAGCAGTAAAGGACTAGCCGATGGCGGGGAGCTGTTTTTT,CASSKGLADGGELFF
many,TRBD2,TRBV7-9,TRBJ2-1,TGTGCCAGCAGCTTAAGGCTAGCGGGTTACAATGAGCAGTTCTTC,CASSLRLAGYNEQFF
few,NA,TRBV5-6,TRBJ2-3,TGTGCCAGCAGACCCGAAACAGGGCGAGATACGCAGTATTTT,CASRPETGRDTQYF
NA,NA,TRBV5-1,TRBJ1-1,TGCGCCAGCAGCTTGAACGGGGGGCTGGGGCGCACTGAAGCTTTCTTT,CASSLNGGLGRTEAFF
many,TRBD2,TRBV12-3/TRBV12-4,TRBJ2-1,TGTGCCAGCAGTTTAGCGCTAAGCGGGAGGGCCAATGAGCAGTTCTTC,CASSLALSGRANEQFF
few,NA,TRBV5-1,TRBJ1-6,TGCGCCAGCAGCTTGCAGGGTGGGCTTAATTCACCCCTCCACTTT,CASSLQGGLNSPLHF
few,NA,TRBV29-1,TRBJ2-7,TGCAGCGAGAAGGGGGGACAGCCCCCCTCCTACGAGCAGTACTTC,CSEKGGQPPSYEQYF
many,TRBD2,TRBV12-3/TRBV12-4,TRBJ2-7,TGTGCCAGCAGCGAAATTAGCGGGAGGTCCTACGAGCAGTACTTC,CASSEISGRSYEQYF
NA,TRBD1,TRBV27,TRBJ2-1,TGTGCCAGCAGTTCCCACGGGACAGGGATCTACAATGAGCAGTTCTTC,CASSSHGTGIYNEQFF
many,TRBD1,TRBV4-1,TRBJ1-1,TGCGCCAGCAGCCAACACCGGGACAGGGCTGATCTGGAGAACCCTGAAGCTTTCTTT,CASSQHRDRADLENPEAFF
few,NA,TRBV11-2,TRBJ1-1,TGTGCCAGCACCAGAACAGGGTCTGTTGAAGCTTTCTTT,CASTRTGSVEAFF
many,NA,TRBV4-2,TRBJ2-1,TGTGCCAGCAGCCAAGACGAAGGGGAAGTCAATGAGCAGTTCTTC,CASSQDEGEVNEQFF
few,NA,TRBV20-1,TRBJ2-1,TGCAGTGCGCGCTTCAATGGGAATGAGCAGTTCTTC,CSARFNGNEQFF
many,NA,TRBV20-1,TRBJ1-6,TGCAGTGCTAAGAGGCCGTCCAATTCACCCCTCCACTTT,CSAKRPSNSPLHF
many,NA,TRBV27,TRBJ2-1,TGTGCCAGCAGCAGAAGGGGGGGGGAGACCTACAATGAGCAGTTCTTC,CASSRRGGETYNEQFF
NA,NA,TRBV6-2/TRBV6-3,TRBJ1-2,TGTGCCAGCAGTTTGAGGGCTACCTCTAACTATGGCTACACCTTC,CASSLRATSNYGYTF
many,NA,TRBV19,TRBJ2-2,TGTGCCACCCGGATTACGAGCACCGGGGAGCTGTTTTTT,CATRITSTGELFF